Listed below are T cell receptor beta chains from one sample, sequenced in a study of blood T cell repertoires in COVID-19. Sequencing used immunoSEQ multiplex PCR; TCRdb keeps in-frame clones, though not all of them. In the table there are over 200,000 clones, 87% of which are singletons. The sample taken for sequencing was PBMCs or T cells enriched from blood (not recorded which). The receptor source for this set is a man aged 25-40 years who had recovered from COVID-19. CDR3s include the opening cysteine and the closing phenylalanine or tryptophan. The order of the fields is CDR3 DNA, CDR3 protein, clone size, D gene, V gene, J gene. D genes are given only for firm matches. Size is omitted from some rows. Given values are once, few, many or a class for expanded clones.

CDR3 DNA: TGTGCCAGCAGCTTACAGGGGGCGGCTTCACCCCTCCACTTT
CDR3 protein: CASSLQGAASPLHF
clone size: .
D gene: TRBD1
V gene: TRBV7-6
J gene: TRBJ1-6

CDR3 DNA: TGTGCCAGCAGTCCAGGGACATCTCCCAGAGGGGGCTACACCTTC
CDR3 protein: CASSPGTSPRGGYTF
clone size: .
D gene: .
V gene: TRBV28
J gene: TRBJ1-2

CDR3 DNA: TGTGCCAGCAGTTGGACAGGGTCTTTGGAGCAGTTCTTC
CDR3 protein: CASSWTGSLEQFF
clone size: .
D gene: TRBD1
V gene: TRBV7-2
J gene: TRBJ2-1

CDR3 DNA: TGTGCCAGCAGCACAAGACACGTTCTCCCGAACACCGGGGAGCTGTTTTTT
CDR3 protein: CASSTRHVLPNTGELFF
clone size: .
D gene: .
V gene: TRBV9
J gene: TRBJ2-2

CDR3 DNA: TGCGCCAGCAGCATGGGCAGCACAGGGGGCCGCACTGAAGCTTTCTTT
CDR3 protein: CASSMGSTGGRTEAFF
clone size: .
D gene: TRBD1
V gene: TRBV5-1
J gene: TRBJ1-1

CDR3 DNA: TGTGCCAGCAGCTTAGTGGGGGACACCTACGAGCAGTACTTC
CDR3 protein: CASSLVGDTYEQYF
clone size: .
D gene: .
V gene: TRBV7-9
J gene: TRBJ2-7

CDR3 DNA: TGTGCCAGCAGCTTACTGCCAGGCCTTTTCTCGACTAATGAAAAACTGTTTTTT
CDR3 protein: CASSLLPGLFSTNEKLFF
clone size: once
D gene: .
V gene: TRBV13
J gene: TRBJ1-4

CDR3 DNA: TGTGCCAGCAGCAAGGAGGGACTGAACTACGAGCAGTACTTC
CDR3 protein: CASSKEGLNYEQYF
clone size: .
D gene: .
V gene: TRBV3-1/TRBV3-2
J gene: TRBJ2-7

CDR3 DNA: TGTGCCAGCTCACCAGACTGGGCTAGCGGGGGGGCATCGAATGAGCAGTTCTTC
CDR3 protein: CASSPDWASGGASNEQFF
clone size: .
D gene: TRBD2
V gene: TRBV18
J gene: TRBJ2-1

CDR3 DNA: TGTGCAAGTCGCTTCACCAGCGGGAGGGGGAGCTCCTACAATGAGCAGTTCTTC
CDR3 protein: CASRFTSGRGSSYNEQFF
clone size: .
D gene: .
V gene: TRBV12-2
J gene: TRBJ2-1

CDR3 DNA: TGTGCCAGCAGCCGGGGGATTGGAGCTTTCTTT
CDR3 protein: CASSRGIGAFF
clone size: .
D gene: .
V gene: TRBV11-2
J gene: TRBJ1-1

CDR3 DNA: TGCGCCAGCAGCCAAGAGGACAGCCCTTACGAGCAGTACTTC
CDR3 protein: CASSQEDSPYEQYF
clone size: .
D gene: .
V gene: TRBV4-3
J gene: TRBJ2-7

CDR3 DNA: TGTGCCAGCACCCGGACGGGGGGTGGGGCCAACGTCCTGACTTTC
CDR3 protein: CASTRTGGGANVLTF
clone size: .
D gene: TRBD2
V gene: TRBV6-5
J gene: TRBJ2-6

CDR3 DNA: TGTGCCAGCAGCTGGGGGGAAGAGACCCAGTACTTC
CDR3 protein: CASSWGEETQYF
clone size: once
D gene: .
V gene: TRBV11-2
J gene: TRBJ2-5

CDR3 DNA: TGTGCCAGCTCACGGGGGCAGGGACTGAACACTGAAGCTTTCTTT
CDR3 protein: CASSRGQGLNTEAFF
clone size: .
D gene: .
V gene: TRBV18
J gene: TRBJ1-1

CDR3 DNA: TGTGCCAGCAGATTAGGACAGGGGAAGACCTACGAGCAGTACTTC
CDR3 protein: CASRLGQGKTYEQYF
clone size: .
D gene: TRBD1
V gene: TRBV5-4
J gene: TRBJ2-7

CDR3 DNA: TGTGCCATCAGTGAGCCGAGGGCAGGGGGAGAGACCCAGTACTTC
CDR3 protein: CAISEPRAGGETQYF
clone size: .
D gene: TRBD1
V gene: TRBV10-3
J gene: TRBJ2-5

CDR3 DNA: TGTGCCATCAGTGGCGGGCTAGCGGGGACCACAGATACGCAGTATTTT
CDR3 protein: CAISGGLAGTTDTQYF
clone size: once
D gene: TRBD2
V gene: TRBV10-3
J gene: TRBJ2-3

CDR3 DNA: TGTGCCAGCAGCACCGGCCGGGACAGGGGGTACGAAAAACTGTTTTTT
CDR3 protein: CASSTGRDRGYEKLFF
clone size: .
D gene: TRBD1
V gene: TRBV9
J gene: TRBJ1-4

CDR3 DNA: TGCGCCAGCAGCCAAACAGGCTTGGGCGAGCAGTACTTC
CDR3 protein: CASSQTGLGEQYF
clone size: .
D gene: .
V gene: TRBV4-1
J gene: TRBJ2-7

CDR3 DNA: TGCGCCAGCAGTGGGACTAGCGGGAGCTACGAGCAGTACTTC
CDR3 protein: CASSGTSGSYEQYF
clone size: .
D gene: TRBD2
V gene: TRBV10-1
J gene: TRBJ2-7

CDR3 DNA: TGTGCCACGCTGACAGGGGTAATAGCCTACGAGCAGTACTTC
CDR3 protein: CATLTGVIAYEQYF
clone size: .
D gene: TRBD1
V gene: TRBV28
J gene: TRBJ2-7

CDR3 DNA: TGTGCCAGCAGCTTGCTGGCTAGCTCCTATAATTCACCCCTCCACTTT
CDR3 protein: CASSLLASSYNSPLHF
clone size: .
D gene: .
V gene: TRBV5-8
J gene: TRBJ1-6

CDR3 DNA: TGTGCCAGCAGTGTAGGGGGCCGTCCCTATGGCTACACCTTC
CDR3 protein: CASSVGGRPYGYTF
clone size: .
D gene: TRBD1
V gene: TRBV25-1
J gene: TRBJ1-2

CDR3 DNA: TGTGCCAGTAGTATAAACTTCGTCAGGGGAGAGACCCAGTACTTC
CDR3 protein: CASSINFVRGETQYF
clone size: .
D gene: .
V gene: TRBV19
J gene: TRBJ2-5

CDR3 DNA: TGTGCCAGCAGTTCATCGGGGGGGGGAAACACCATATATTTT
CDR3 protein: CASSSSGGGNTIYF
clone size: .
D gene: .
V gene: TRBV6-5
J gene: TRBJ1-3

CDR3 DNA: TGTGCCAGTACCAACGGGGGGGCGGTGGACCAGCCCCAGCATTTT
CDR3 protein: CASTNGGAVDQPQHF
clone size: .
D gene: .
V gene: TRBV19
J gene: TRBJ1-5

CDR3 DNA: TGTGCCAGCAGTTTATCGATCAGGGGGAACACTGAAGCTTTCTTT
CDR3 protein: CASSLSIRGNTEAFF
clone size: .
D gene: .
V gene: TRBV27
J gene: TRBJ1-1

CDR3 DNA: TGTGCCAGCAGCTTAGGTCAGGCCAGCCGATTAAACTATGGCTACACCTTC
CDR3 protein: CASSLGQASRLNYGYTF
clone size: .
D gene: .
V gene: TRBV7-2
J gene: TRBJ1-2

CDR3 DNA: TGTGCCAGCAGCTTTACGGACAGGGGGCGGGCAGATACGCAGTATTTT
CDR3 protein: CASSFTDRGRADTQYF
clone size: .
D gene: TRBD1
V gene: TRBV5-6
J gene: TRBJ2-3

CDR3 DNA: TGTGCCAGCACCGAGACTAGCGGCAATGAGCAGTTCTTC
CDR3 protein: CASTETSGNEQFF
clone size: .
D gene: TRBD2
V gene: TRBV28
J gene: TRBJ2-1

CDR3 DNA: TGTGCCAGCAGTTTAGGAGGTGGGAAGGAGAACACTGAAGCTTTCTTT
CDR3 protein: CASSLGGGKENTEAFF
clone size: .
D gene: .
V gene: TRBV6-5
J gene: TRBJ1-1

CDR3 DNA: TGTGCCACCAGTGATGGTAGAGGTTCGGGCTCCTACGAGCAGTACTTC
CDR3 protein: CATSDGRGSGSYEQYF
clone size: .
D gene: .
V gene: TRBV24-1
J gene: TRBJ2-7

CDR3 DNA: TGTGCCAGTAGCTCGATTGGGGCAGCGAGCAATCAGCCCCAGCATTTT
CDR3 protein: CASSSIGAASNQPQHF
clone size: .
D gene: .
V gene: TRBV19
J gene: TRBJ1-5

CDR3 DNA: TGTGCCAGCAGCGCCGGGACAGGGGTCTACGAGCAGTACTTC
CDR3 protein: CASSAGTGVYEQYF
clone size: .
D gene: TRBD1
V gene: TRBV9
J gene: TRBJ2-7

CDR3 DNA: TGTGCCTGGGACAGTATAGGCTATGGCTACACCTTC
CDR3 protein: CAWDSIGYGYTF
clone size: .
D gene: .
V gene: TRBV30
J gene: TRBJ1-2

CDR3 DNA: TGTGCCACCATTACTAGCGGGAACTACGAGCAGTACTTC
CDR3 protein: CATITSGNYEQYF
clone size: .
D gene: TRBD2
V gene: TRBV28
J gene: TRBJ2-7

CDR3 DNA: TGTGCCAGTAGTACTGGGGCGCCTTGGAAAAACATTCAGTACTTC
CDR3 protein: CASSTGAPWKNIQYF
clone size: .
D gene: .
V gene: TRBV19
J gene: TRBJ2-4

CDR3 DNA: TGTGCCAGCAGCCGAGGACTAGCGGGGAGGGTCGGCACAGATACGCAGTATTTT
CDR3 protein: CASSRGLAGRVGTDTQYF
clone size: .
D gene: TRBD2
V gene: TRBV5-6
J gene: TRBJ2-3

CDR3 DNA: TGTGCCAGCAGTGCAGGGGTTTATGGCTACACCTTC
CDR3 protein: CASSAGVYGYTF
clone size: few
D gene: .
V gene: TRBV25-1
J gene: TRBJ1-2

CDR3 DNA: TGCGCCAGCAGCCACGGGACAGCAAATGAGCAGTTCTTC
CDR3 protein: CASSHGTANEQFF
clone size: .
D gene: TRBD1
V gene: TRBV5-1
J gene: TRBJ2-1

CDR3 DNA: TGTGCCAGCAGCGTGGGGACTAGCGGGGGGGCCGAAGATACGCAGTATTTT
CDR3 protein: CASSVGTSGGAEDTQYF
clone size: .
D gene: TRBD2
V gene: TRBV9
J gene: TRBJ2-3

CDR3 DNA: TGTGCCAGCAGCCATGGTCAGGGCCCCAATCAGCCCCAGCATTTT
CDR3 protein: CASSHGQGPNQPQHF
clone size: .
D gene: .
V gene: TRBV3-1/TRBV3-2
J gene: TRBJ1-5